A selection of T cell receptor beta chains follows, all from one sample in a study of untreated major depressive disorder. Repertoires were generated with immunoSEQ multiplex PCR, while TCRdb's copy carries only in-frame clones and drops some. Of just over 20,000 clones in the sample, 90% to 95% are singletons; the top ten hold about 0.31%. Sequencing used CD4+ T cells from PBMCs. The receptors derive from a man aged 25 to 45 in good health. The CDR3 runs from the conserved cysteine through the conserved F or W. The order of the fields is V gene, clone size, J gene, D gene, CDR3 protein, CDR3 DNA. A D gene is named only where the DNA matches it firmly. The size of a clone is reported for some rows only, either as once, few or many, or as a class for expanded clones.

V: TRBV29-1
size: .
J: TRBJ2-2
D: .
CDR3: CSGGPGQGPPGELFF
DNA: TGCAGCGGGGGTCCGGGACAAGGACCGCCCGGGGAGCTGTTTTTT

V: TRBV18
size: once
J: TRBJ2-7
D: TRBD2
CDR3: CASSPSGRTYEQYF
DNA: TGTGCCAGCTCACCGAGCGGGAGGACATACGAGCAGTACTTC

V: TRBV5-4
size: .
J: TRBJ2-1
D: TRBD1
CDR3: CASLRQGAYNEQFF
DNA: TGTGCCTCTCTCCGACAGGGAGCCTACAATGAGCAGTTCTTC

V: TRBV27
size: .
J: TRBJ2-5
D: .
CDR3: CASSSPAQRQETQYF
DNA: TGTGCCAGCAGTTCCCCGGCGCAGAGACAAGAGACCCAGTACTTC

V: TRBV25-1
size: .
J: TRBJ2-7
D: .
CDR3: CASSPQLGTTPYEQYF
DNA: TGTGCCAGCAGTCCACAACTCGGGACAACCCCCTACGAGCAGTACTTC

V: TRBV2
size: .
J: TRBJ1-1
D: .
CDR3: CASSSSGMNTEAFF
DNA: TGTGCCAGCAGTTCCTCAGGGATGAACACTGAAGCTTTCTTT

V: TRBV5-8
size: .
J: TRBJ2-2
D: TRBD2
CDR3: CASSLGEREYNTGELFF
DNA: TGTGCCAGCAGCTTAGGGGAGCGGGAATATAACACCGGGGAGCTGTTTTTT

V: TRBV5-1
size: .
J: TRBJ2-7
D: TRBD1
CDR3: CASKPLTGGYEQYF
DNA: TGCGCCAGCAAACCGCTGACAGGGGGGTACGAGCAGTACTTC

V: TRBV6-5
size: .
J: TRBJ1-2
D: .
CDR3: CASSKGGNYGYTF
DNA: TGTGCCAGCAGCAAGGGGGGGAACTATGGCTACACCTTC

V: TRBV6-6
size: .
J: TRBJ2-3
D: .
CDR3: CASTPGRQTSTDTQYF
DNA: TGTGCCAGCACCCCAGGAAGACAGACTAGCACAGATACGCAGTATTTT

V: TRBV5-1
size: .
J: TRBJ2-1
D: TRBD2
CDR3: CASSFVLAGGGEQFF
DNA: TGCGCCAGCAGCTTCGTCCTAGCGGGAGGTGGTGAGCAGTTCTTC

V: TRBV30
size: .
J: TRBJ2-7
D: .
CDR3: CAWSPTWVEQYF
DNA: TGTGCCTGGAGCCCCACGTGGGTCGAGCAGTACTTC

V: TRBV28
size: .
J: TRBJ1-2
D: TRBD1
CDR3: CASSSADRDGYTF
DNA: TGTGCCAGCAGTTCAGCCGACAGGGATGGCTACACCTTC

V: TRBV29-1
size: .
J: TRBJ1-3
D: .
CDR3: CSVVRNGNTIYF
DNA: TGCAGCGTTGTCAGGAACGGAAACACCATATATTTT

V: TRBV25-1
size: .
J: TRBJ1-2
D: .
CDR3: CASSREVNYGYTF
DNA: TGTGCCAGCAGCAGGGAAGTTAACTATGGCTACACCTTC

V: TRBV6-5
size: .
J: TRBJ1-2
D: .
CDR3: CASSPHRGGYTF
DNA: TGTGCCAGCAGTCCACATAGGGGTGGCTACACCTTC

V: TRBV14
size: .
J: TRBJ2-1
D: .
CDR3: CASSQYLGYSYNEQFF
DNA: TGTGCCAGCAGCCAATATCTGGGGTACTCCTACAATGAGCAGTTCTTC

V: TRBV2
size: .
J: TRBJ2-2
D: .
CDR3: CASSPLVYTGELFF
DNA: TGTGCCAGCAGCCCCCTTGTTTACACCGGGGAGCTGTTTTTT

V: TRBV30
size: .
J: TRBJ2-5
D: .
CDR3: CASTPGLRGETQYF
DNA: TGTGCCTCTACTCCGGGACTCCGGGGGGAGACCCAGTACTTC

V: TRBV29-1
size: once
J: TRBJ2-7
D: .
CDR3: CSAFGTSSYEQYF
DNA: TGCAGCGCCTTTGGGACATCCTCCTACGAGCAGTACTTC

V: TRBV5-6
size: .
J: TRBJ1-5
D: .
CDR3: CASSLANGQPQHF
DNA: TGTGCCAGCAGCTTGGCCAATGGACAGCCCCAGCATTTT

V: TRBV6-5
size: .
J: TRBJ1-2
D: TRBD1
CDR3: CASSYGDREGGYTF
DNA: TGTGCCAGCAGTTACGGTGACAGGGAAGGGGGCTACACCTTC

V: TRBV5-1
size: .
J: TRBJ1-2
D: .
CDR3: CASSFGAGYGYTF
DNA: .

V: TRBV18
size: .
J: TRBJ1-5
D: TRBD1
CDR3: CASSPPGQGSGQPQHF
DNA: TGTGCCAGCTCGCCTCCGGGACAGGGGTCGGGTCAGCCCCAGCATTTT

V: TRBV5-4
size: .
J: TRBJ2-7
D: .
CDR3: CASSFGGAPSYEQYF
DNA: TGTGCCAGCAGCTTTGGGGGGGCCCCCTCCTACGAGCAGTACTTC

V: TRBV2
size: .
J: TRBJ1-1
D: .
CDR3: CASRESGVMNTEAFF
DNA: TGTGCCAGCAGGGAATCTGGCGTCATGAACACTGAAGCTTTCTTT

V: TRBV4-2
size: .
J: TRBJ2-1
D: TRBD2
CDR3: CASSQDLPSGHNEQFF
DNA: TGTGCCAGCAGCCAAGATCTTCCTAGCGGCCACAATGAGCAGTTCTTC

V: TRBV5-1
size: .
J: TRBJ2-7
D: TRBD1
CDR3: CASSGRDRPYEQYF
DNA: TGCGCCAGCAGCGGACGGGACAGACCCTACGAGCAGTACTTC

V: TRBV30
size: .
J: TRBJ1-3
D: .
CDR3: CAWSAMSTGNTIYF
DNA: TGTGCCTGGAGCGCGATGAGTACTGGAAACACCATATATTTT

V: TRBV7-9
size: once
J: TRBJ1-5
D: .
CDR3: CASSLTRGNQPQHF
DNA: TGTGCCAGCAGCCTCACCCGAGGCAATCAGCCCCAGCATTTT

V: TRBV7-8
size: .
J: TRBJ1-2
D: .
CDR3: CASSLTRLRLGGGYTF
DNA: TGTGCCAGCAGCTTAACACGCTTACGGTTGGGCGGGGGCTACACCTTC

V: TRBV4-2
size: .
J: TRBJ2-1
D: .
CDR3: CASSQDFRAEYNEQFF
DNA: TGTGCCAGCAGCCAAGATTTCAGGGCGGAATACAATGAGCAGTTCTTC

V: TRBV4-3
size: .
J: TRBJ2-1
D: .
CDR3: CASSQDIPGPREFF
DNA: TGCGCCAGCAGCCAAGACATACCGGGACCCCGAGAGTTCTTC

V: TRBV5-6
size: .
J: TRBJ2-7
D: .
CDR3: CASSSGHRLSYEQYF
DNA: TGTGCCAGCAGTTCTGGACATCGGTTATCCTACGAGCAGTACTTC

V: TRBV5-1
size: .
J: TRBJ1-1
D: .
CDR3: CASSLPRGSGNTEAFF
DNA: TGCGCCAGCAGCTTGCCGAGGGGCAGTGGGAACACTGAAGCTTTCTTT

V: TRBV7-2
size: .
J: TRBJ2-7
D: .
CDR3: CASLPGRETYEQYF
DNA: TGTGCCAGCCTGCCGGGCAGGGAGACCTACGAGCAGTACTTC

V: TRBV27
size: .
J: TRBJ1-4
D: TRBD1
CDR3: CASSRARQGSEKLFF
DNA: TGTGCCAGCAGTCGCGCCCGACAGGGCAGTGAAAAACTGTTTTTT